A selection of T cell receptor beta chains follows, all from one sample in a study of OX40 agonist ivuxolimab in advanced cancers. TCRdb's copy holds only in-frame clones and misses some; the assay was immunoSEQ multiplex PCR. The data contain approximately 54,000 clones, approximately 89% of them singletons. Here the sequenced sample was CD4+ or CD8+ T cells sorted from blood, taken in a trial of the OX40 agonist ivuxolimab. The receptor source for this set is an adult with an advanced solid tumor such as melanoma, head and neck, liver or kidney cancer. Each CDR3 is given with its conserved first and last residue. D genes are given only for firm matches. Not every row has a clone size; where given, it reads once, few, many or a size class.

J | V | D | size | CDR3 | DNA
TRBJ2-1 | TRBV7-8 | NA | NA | CASSFVTGNEQFF | TGTGCCAGCAGCTTCGTAACGGGCAATGAGCAGTTCTTC
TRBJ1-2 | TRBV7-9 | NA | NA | CASSLVNTGWGGYTF | TGTGCCAGCAGCTTAGTAAATACAGGGTGGGGTGGCTACACCTTC
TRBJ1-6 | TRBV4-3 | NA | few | CASSQGLSPLHF | TGCGCCAGCAGCCAGGGGTTATCACCCCTCCACTTT
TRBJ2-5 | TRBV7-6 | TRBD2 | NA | CASSFLSGRNQETQYF | TGTGCCAGCAGCTTTCTTAGCGGGAGGAACCAAGAGACCCAGTACTTC
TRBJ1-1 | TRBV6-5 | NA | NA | CASSYSSITEAFF | TGTGCCAGCAGTTACTCGAGCATCACTGAAGCTTTCTTT
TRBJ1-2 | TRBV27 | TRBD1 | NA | CASCQTGQGNYGYTF | TGTGCCAGCTGTCAGACGGGACAGGGGAACTATGGCTACACCTTC
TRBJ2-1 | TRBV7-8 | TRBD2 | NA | CASSLIPLSGARDNEQFF | TGTGCCAGCAGCTTGATCCCTCTCAGCGGGGCCCGTGACAATGAGCAGTTCTTC
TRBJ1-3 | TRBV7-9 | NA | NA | CASRPPGRLTSGNTIYF | TGTGCCAGCAGACCCCCCGGCCGGCTTACGAGTGGAAACACCATATATTTT
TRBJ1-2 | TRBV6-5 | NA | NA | CASSYSDSYGYTF | TGTGCCAGCAGTTACTCAGACTCCTATGGCTACACCTTC
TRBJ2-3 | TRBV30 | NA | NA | CAWSVGGASTDTQYF | TGTGCCTGGAGTGTCGGCGGAGCCAGCACAGATACGCAGTATTTT
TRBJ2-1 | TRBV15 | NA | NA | CATRRGIPYNEQFF | TGTGCCACTAGGAGAGGGATCCCCTACAATGAGCAGTTCTTC
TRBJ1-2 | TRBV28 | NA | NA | CASRHVDGANYGYTF | TGTGCCAGCAGACATGTTGACGGAGCTAACTATGGCTACACCTTC
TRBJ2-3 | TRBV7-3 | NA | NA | CASSSLQGGSTDTQYF | TGTGCCAGCAGCTCCCTTCAGGGGGGGAGCACAGATACGCAGTATTTT
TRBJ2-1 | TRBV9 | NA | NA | CASSVYAGYNEQFF | TGTGCCAGCAGCGTATATGCAGGGTACAATGAGCAGTTCTTC